A single sample is the source of the 10 T cell receptor beta chains below, sequenced in a study of blood T cell repertoires in COVID-19. Only in-frame clones appear in the TCRdb table, and some are missing; sequencing was by immunoSEQ multiplex PCR. Among roughly 160,000 clones listed, roughly 84% were seen once. Sequencing used peripheral blood. The source of these receptors is a woman in her fifties or sixties with acute or convalescent COVID-19.

There are a few counts of this clone. The V gene is TRBV28, the J gene TRBJ2-7, with TRBD2 matching over 7 bases. The germline V gene has CDR1 MDHEN and CDR2 SYDVKM. J was trimmed by 5 bases and V by 6 bases; bases with no gene match: 16. This CDR3 comprises 16 residues. The chain's CDR3 is CASRFGGSRARDEQYF. CDR3 in DNA: TGTGCCAGCAGATTCGGGGGGAGTCGGGCCAGAGACGAGCAGTACTTC.

The J gene is TRBJ1-4, the V gene TRBV29-1; tentative D call: TRBD1 (5 bases). CDR1 is SQVTM, CDR2 ANQGSEA, per germline. The CDR3 extends over 10 amino acids. Trimming left V 4 bases short and J 8 bases short, with 5 bases between. The CDR3 sequence is CSVGGEKLFF. The CDR3 nucleotides are TGCAGCGTTGGGGGCGAAAAACTGTTTTTT. The full variable domain, rest sourced from reference TRBV29-1 and TRBJ1-4, is SAVISQKPSRDICQRGTSLTIQCQVDSQVTMMFWYRQQPGQSLTLIATANQGSEATYESGFVIDKFPISRPNLTFSTLTVSNMSPEDSSIYLCSVGGEKLFFGSGTQLSVL.

This chain's CDR3 is CASNKRWDRGTYEQFF. CDR3 bases: TGTGCCAGCAACAAGCGGTGGGACAGGGGGACGTATGAGCAGTTCTTC. This rearrangement joins TRBV2 to TRBJ2-1, with TRBD1 matching 11 bases. V shed 7 bases and J 8 bases; nucleotides not matched to a gene: 13. The CDR3 loop spans 16 amino acids. Germline V lookup: CDR1 SNHLY, CDR2 FYNNEI.

Note on this clone: At one end the junction does not follow the germline gene, possibly because of a read error. The chain has TRBV7-7 and TRBJ1-5; 7 bases align to TRBD1. This CDR3 is built from 17 residues. Germline lookup yields CDR1 SSHAT and CDR2 FNYEAQ (reference sequence). The CDR3 reads CASSLAGTGDSNQPQHF. The CDR3 DNA reads as TGTGCTAGCAGCTTAGCCGGTACAGGGGATAGCAATCAGCCCCAGCATTTT.

The count of this clone is one. Other DNA sequences in the same sample also yield this CDR3. The J gene is TRBJ1-2, the V gene TRBV6-5; unclear D gene. This CDR3 region has 13 residues. V was clipped by 2 bases and J by 3 bases, with 7 bases between them. CDR1 MNHEY and CDR2 SVGAGI come from the germline V gene. The CDR3, as DNA: TGTGCCAGCAGTTACACCGGGGACTATGGCTACACCTTC. Translated, it gives CASSYTGDYGYTF.

This chain's CDR3 is CASSLRQGAATNEKLFF. The CDR3 DNA follows: TGTGCCAGCAGTTTAAGACAGGGGGCTGCAACTAATGAAAAACTGTTTTTT. This chain uses TRBV27 with TRBJ1-4; 10 bases agree with TRBD1. The junction had 3 bases not matched to a gene; V was cut back by 2 bases and J by 0 bases. Germline CDR1 is MNHEY and CDR2 is SMNVEV (reference sequence). This CDR3 comprises 17 residues.

The CDR3 is CASSIYRDRVYGYTF. Here the CDR3 DNA reads TGTGCCAGCAGCATCTACCGGGACAGGGTCTATGGCTACACCTTC. The V call is TRBV5-6, the J call TRBJ1-2; 9 positions match TRBD1. Germline values: CDR1 SGHDT, CDR2 YYEEEE. The CDR3 is 15 residues long. V dropped 4 bases and J dropped 4; count of bases not matched to a gene: 8.

This chain connects TRBV6-6 to TRBJ1-5; a possible D gene is TRBD1 (6 bases). This CDR3 is built from 16 residues. CDR1 is MNHNY and CDR2 is SVGAGI in the germline V gene (reference sequence). V gave up 7 bases and J gave up 0 bases, with 16 bases separating them. The chain's CDR3 is CASKGVRGASNQPQHF. CDR3 sequence (DNA): TGTGCCAGCAAAGGGGTTCGGGGGGCTAGCAATCAGCCCCAGCATTTT.

The rearrangement links TRBV2 to TRBJ1-5; 7 bases are shared with TRBD1. The CDR3 loop spans 15 amino acids. The germline V gene encodes CDR1 SNHLY and CDR2 FYNNEI. V trimming: 8 bases; J trimming: 0 bases; junction bases outside the gene matches: 7. The CDR3 sequence is CASRTGDYSNQPQHF. In DNA, the CDR3 is TGTGCCAGCCGGACAGGAGATTATAGCAATCAGCCCCAGCATTTT.

The chain links TRBV7-2 to TRBJ2-7, with TRBD1 matching over 7 bases. Germline-derived CDR1 and CDR2 are SGHTA and FQGNSA. The CDR3 has 18 amino acids. J lost 0 bases, V lost 2 bases, and 13 bases had no gene match. Written as DNA, the CDR3 is TGTGCCAGCAGCTTACGGGACAGCTTACTCCCAACCTCCTACGAGCAGTACTTC. It specifies CASSLRDSLLPTSYEQYF. The entire variable domain, with the rest obtained from reference TRBV7-2 and TRBJ2-7, is as follows: GAGVSQSPSNKVTEKGKDVELRCDPISGHTALYWYRQSLGQGLEFLIYFQGNSAPDKSGLPSDRFSAERTGGSVSTLTIQRTQQEDSAVYLCASSLRDSLLPTSYEQYFGPGTRLTVT.